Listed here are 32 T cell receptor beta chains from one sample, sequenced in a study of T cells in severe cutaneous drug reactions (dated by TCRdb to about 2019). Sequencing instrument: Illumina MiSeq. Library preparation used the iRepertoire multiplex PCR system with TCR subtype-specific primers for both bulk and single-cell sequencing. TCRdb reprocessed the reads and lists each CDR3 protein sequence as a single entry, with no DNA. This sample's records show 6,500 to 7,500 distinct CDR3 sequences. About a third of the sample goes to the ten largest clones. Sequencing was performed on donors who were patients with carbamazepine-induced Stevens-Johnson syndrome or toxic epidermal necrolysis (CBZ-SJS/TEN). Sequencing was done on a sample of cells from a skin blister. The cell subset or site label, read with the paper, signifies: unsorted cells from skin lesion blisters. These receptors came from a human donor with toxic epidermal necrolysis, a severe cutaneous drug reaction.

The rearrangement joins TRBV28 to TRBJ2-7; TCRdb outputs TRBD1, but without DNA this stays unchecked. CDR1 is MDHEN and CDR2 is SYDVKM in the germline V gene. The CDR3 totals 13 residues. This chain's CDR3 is CASSLYPGEEQYF.

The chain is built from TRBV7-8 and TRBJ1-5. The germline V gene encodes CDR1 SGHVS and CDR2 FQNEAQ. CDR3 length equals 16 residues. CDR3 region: CASSLAGRESNQPQHF.

The CDR3 region is CSAPGTGGFPEAFF. This chain links TRBV20-1 with TRBJ1-1; TCRdb indicates TRBD1, and absent DNA this call remains unverified. The CDR3 extends over 14 amino acids. In germline, CDR1 is DFQATT, CDR2 SNEGSKA (reference sequence).

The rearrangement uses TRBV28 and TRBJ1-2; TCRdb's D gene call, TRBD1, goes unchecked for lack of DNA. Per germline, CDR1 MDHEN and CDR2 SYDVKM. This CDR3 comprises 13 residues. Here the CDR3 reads CASSLIPGDGYTF.

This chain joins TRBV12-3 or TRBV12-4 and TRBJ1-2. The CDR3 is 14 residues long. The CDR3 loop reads CASRRDSPGDGYTF.

Here the CDR3 reads CASSSLVGTVEAFF. This rearrangement joins TRBV27 to TRBJ1-1; TCRdb outputs TRBD1, but without DNA this stays unchecked. The V gene's germline CDR1 is MNHEY and CDR2 SMNVEV (reference sequence). CDR3 length equals 14 residues.

CDR3: CASINRPNTEAFF. The chain uses TRBV12-3 or TRBV12-4 and TRBJ1-1. The CDR3 consists of 13 residues.

CDR3 loop: CASSQERTTDEQFF. The chain has TRBV4-3 and TRBJ2-1; the D call of TRBD1 rests on TCRdb alone, since no DNA is present to check it. Germline V lookup: CDR1 LGHNA, CDR2 YSLEER. The CDR3 runs 14 residues.

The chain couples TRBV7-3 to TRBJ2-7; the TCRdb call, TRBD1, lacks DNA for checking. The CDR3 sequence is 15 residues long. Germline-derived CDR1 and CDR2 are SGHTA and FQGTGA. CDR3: CASSLMGTNRYEQYF.

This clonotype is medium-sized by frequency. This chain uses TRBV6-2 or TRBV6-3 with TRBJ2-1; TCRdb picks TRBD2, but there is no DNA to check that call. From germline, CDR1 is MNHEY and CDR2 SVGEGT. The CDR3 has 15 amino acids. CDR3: CASVKGTSPYNEQFF.

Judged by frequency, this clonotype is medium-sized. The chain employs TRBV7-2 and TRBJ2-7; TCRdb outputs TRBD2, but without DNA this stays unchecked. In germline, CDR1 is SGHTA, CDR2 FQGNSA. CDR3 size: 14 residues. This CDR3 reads CASSTIAGGYEQYF.

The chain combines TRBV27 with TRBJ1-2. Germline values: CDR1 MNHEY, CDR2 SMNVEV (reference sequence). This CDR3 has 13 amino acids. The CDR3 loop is CASSFRRNYGYTF.

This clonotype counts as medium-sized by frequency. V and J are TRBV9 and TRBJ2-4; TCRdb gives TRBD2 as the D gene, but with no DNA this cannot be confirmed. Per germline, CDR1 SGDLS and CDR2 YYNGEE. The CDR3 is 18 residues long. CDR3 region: CASSVVPGTSGMESIQYF.

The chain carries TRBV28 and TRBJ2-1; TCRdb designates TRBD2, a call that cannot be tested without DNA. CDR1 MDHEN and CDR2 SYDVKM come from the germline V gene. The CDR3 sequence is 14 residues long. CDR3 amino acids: CASSIQRGYNEQFF.

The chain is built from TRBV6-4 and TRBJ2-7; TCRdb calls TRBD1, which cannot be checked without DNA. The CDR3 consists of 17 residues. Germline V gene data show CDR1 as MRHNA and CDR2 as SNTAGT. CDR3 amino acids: CASRPRTTGGSSYEQYF.

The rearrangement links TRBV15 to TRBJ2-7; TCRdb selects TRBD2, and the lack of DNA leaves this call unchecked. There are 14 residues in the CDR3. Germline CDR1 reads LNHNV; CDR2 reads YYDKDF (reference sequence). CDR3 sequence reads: CATSRDGTSSEQYF.

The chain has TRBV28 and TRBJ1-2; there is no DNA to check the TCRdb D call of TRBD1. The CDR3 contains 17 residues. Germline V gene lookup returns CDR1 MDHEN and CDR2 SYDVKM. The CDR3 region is CASSFRGFLTADHGYTF.

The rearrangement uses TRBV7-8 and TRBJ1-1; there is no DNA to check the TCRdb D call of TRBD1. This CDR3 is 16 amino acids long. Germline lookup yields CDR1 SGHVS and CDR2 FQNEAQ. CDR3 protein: CASSPNRGEGNTEAFF.

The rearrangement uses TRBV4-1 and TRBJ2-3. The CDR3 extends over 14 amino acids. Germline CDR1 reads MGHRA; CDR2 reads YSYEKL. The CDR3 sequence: CASSQDQRPDTQYF.

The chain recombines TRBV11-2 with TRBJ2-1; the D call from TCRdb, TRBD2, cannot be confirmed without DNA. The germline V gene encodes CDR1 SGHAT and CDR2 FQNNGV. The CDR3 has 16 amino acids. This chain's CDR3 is CASSLLTSGRGGEQFF.

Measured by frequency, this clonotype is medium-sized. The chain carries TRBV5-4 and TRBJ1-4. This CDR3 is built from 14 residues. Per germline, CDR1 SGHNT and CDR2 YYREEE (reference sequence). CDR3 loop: CASSSREEGEKLFF.

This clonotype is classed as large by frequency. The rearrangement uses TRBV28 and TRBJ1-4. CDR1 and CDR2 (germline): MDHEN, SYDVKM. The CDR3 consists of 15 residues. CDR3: CASSFTPGIEEKLFF.

The CDR3 is CASSPRPQETQYF. The V gene is TRBV18, the J gene TRBJ2-5. This CDR3 comprises 13 residues. From germline, CDR1 is KGHSH and CDR2 LQKENI.

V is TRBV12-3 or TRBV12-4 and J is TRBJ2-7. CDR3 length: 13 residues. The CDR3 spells CASSRYSSYEQYF.

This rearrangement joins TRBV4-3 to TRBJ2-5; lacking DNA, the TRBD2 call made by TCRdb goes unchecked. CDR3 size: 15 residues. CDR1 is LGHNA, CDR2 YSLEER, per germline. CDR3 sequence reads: CASSQGGGYQETQYF.

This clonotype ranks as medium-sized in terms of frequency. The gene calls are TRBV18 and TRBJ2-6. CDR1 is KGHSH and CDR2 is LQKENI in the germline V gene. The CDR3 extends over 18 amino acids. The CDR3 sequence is CASSPASEVGAGANVLTF.

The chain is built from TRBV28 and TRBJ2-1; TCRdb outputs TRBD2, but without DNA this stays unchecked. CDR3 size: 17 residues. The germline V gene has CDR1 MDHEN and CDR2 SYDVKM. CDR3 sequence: CASSLPRAGGTYNEQFF.

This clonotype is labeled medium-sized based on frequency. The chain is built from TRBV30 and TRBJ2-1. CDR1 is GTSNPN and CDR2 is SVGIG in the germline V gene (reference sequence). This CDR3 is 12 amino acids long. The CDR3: CAWSVLGNEQFF.

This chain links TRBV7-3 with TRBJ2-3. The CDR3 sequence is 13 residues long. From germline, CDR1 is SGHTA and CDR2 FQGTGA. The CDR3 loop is CASSALAPDTQYF.

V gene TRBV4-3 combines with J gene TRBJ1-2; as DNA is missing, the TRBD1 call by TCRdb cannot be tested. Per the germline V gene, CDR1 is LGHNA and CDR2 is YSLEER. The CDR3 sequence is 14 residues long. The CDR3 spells CASSPRAGPYGYTF.

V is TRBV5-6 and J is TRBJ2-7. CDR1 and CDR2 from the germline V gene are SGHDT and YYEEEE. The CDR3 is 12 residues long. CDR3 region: CASSLRGYEQYF.

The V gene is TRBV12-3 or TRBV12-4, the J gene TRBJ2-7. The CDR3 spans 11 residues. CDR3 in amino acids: CASSDAYEQYF.